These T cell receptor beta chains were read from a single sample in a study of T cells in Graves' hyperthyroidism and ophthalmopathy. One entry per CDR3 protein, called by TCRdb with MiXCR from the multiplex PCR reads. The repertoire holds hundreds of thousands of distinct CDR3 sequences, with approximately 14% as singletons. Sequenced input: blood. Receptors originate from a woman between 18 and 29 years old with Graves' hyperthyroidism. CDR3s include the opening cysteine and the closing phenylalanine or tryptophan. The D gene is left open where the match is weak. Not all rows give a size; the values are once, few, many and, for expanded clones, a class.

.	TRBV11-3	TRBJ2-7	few	CASSLSGPGEQYF	TGTGCCAGCAGCTTATCGGGGCCAGGAGAGCAGTACTTC
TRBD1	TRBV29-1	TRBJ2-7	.	CSGRGQGHEQYF	TGCAGCGGGCGGGGACAGGGTCACGAGCAGTACTTC
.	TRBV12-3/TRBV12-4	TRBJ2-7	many	CASSHRDGSYEQYF	TGTGCCAGCAGCCACAGGGACGGATCCTACGAGCAGTACTTC
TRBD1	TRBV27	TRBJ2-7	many	CASTRTTGAYEQYF	TGTGCCAGCACCCGTACGACAGGGGCCTACGAGCAGTACTTC
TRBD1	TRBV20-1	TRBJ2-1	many	CSARWDRNEQFF	TGCAGTGCTAGATGGGACAGAAATGAGCAGTTCTTC
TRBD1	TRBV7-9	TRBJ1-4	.	CASSLGQGFSATNEKLFF	TGTGCCAGCAGCTTAGGACAGGGTTTCTCCGCAACTAATGAAAAACTGTTTTTT
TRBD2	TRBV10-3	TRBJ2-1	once	CAIRGTSGEYNEQFF	TGTGCCATCAGGGGGACTAGCGGAGAATACAATGAGCAGTTCTTC
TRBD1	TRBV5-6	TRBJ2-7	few	CASSPYRGIEQYF	TGTGCCAGCAGTCCGTACAGGGGTATCGAGCAGTACTTC
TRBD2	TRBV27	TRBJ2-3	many	CASSPWRRGVGTDTQYF	TGTGCCAGCAGCCCCTGGAGGCGGGGGGTCGGCACAGATACGCAGTATTTT
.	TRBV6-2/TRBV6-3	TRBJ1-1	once	CASSQLLGPKTEAFF	TGTGCCAGCAGTCAGCTATTAGGGCCAAAAACTGAAGCTTTCTTT
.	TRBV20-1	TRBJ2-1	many	CSAGAYNEQFF	TGCAGTGCTGGGGCTTACAATGAGCAGTTCTTC
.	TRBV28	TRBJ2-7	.	CASSLALGWGLSYEQYF	TGTGCCAGCAGTTTAGCGCTGGGCTGGGGCCTTTCCTACGAGCAGTACTTC
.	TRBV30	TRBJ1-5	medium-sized	CAWSAVSGLDQPQHF	TGTGCCTGGAGTGCAGTGTCAGGGTTGGATCAGCCCCAGCATTTT
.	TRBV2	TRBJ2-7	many	CASRSAFYEQYF	TGTGCCAGCAGATCGGCTTTCTACGAGCAGTACTTC
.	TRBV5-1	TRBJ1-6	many	CASSSGHGDYNSPLHF	TGCGCCAGCAGCTCGGGACATGGAGACTATAATTCACCCCTCCACTTT
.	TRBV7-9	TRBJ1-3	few	CASTPFTSGNTIYF	TGTGCCAGCACCCCTTTTACCTCTGGAAACACCATATATTTT
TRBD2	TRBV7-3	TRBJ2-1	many	CASSLVGGNYNEQFF	TGTGCCAGCAGCTTAGTGGGGGGGAACTACAATGAGCAGTTCTTC
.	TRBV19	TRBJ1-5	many	CASSVPTDGTPMVGGPNQPQHF	TGTGCCAGTAGTGTCCCTACAGATGGGACACCCATGGTAGGAGGGCCCAATCAGCCCCAGCATTTT
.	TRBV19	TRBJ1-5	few	CASSIFAVRQGISPPQHF	TGTGCCAGTAGTATATTCGCAGTCCGGCAGGGGATCTCTCCGCCCCAGCATTTT
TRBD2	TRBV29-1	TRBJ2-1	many	CSVVPGLADSSYNEQFF	TGCAGCGTCGTCCCGGGACTAGCGGACAGCTCCTACAATGAGCAGTTCTTC
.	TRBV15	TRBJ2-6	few	CATSPRQSSGANVLTF	TGTGCCACCAGCCCACGACAGAGCTCTGGGGCCAACGTCCTGACTTTC
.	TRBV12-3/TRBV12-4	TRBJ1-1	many	CASGGLGTEAFF	TGTGCCAGCGGGGGCCTTGGCACTGAAGCTTTCTTT
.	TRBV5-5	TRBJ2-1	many	CASSLEWMRDINEQFF	TGTGCCAGCAGCTTGGAATGGATGAGGGACATAAATGAGCAGTTCTTC
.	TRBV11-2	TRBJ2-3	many	CASRKGFGTDTQYF	TGTGCCAGCAGGAAGGGATTTGGCACAGATACGCAGTATTTT
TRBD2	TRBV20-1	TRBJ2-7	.	CSASHREGEQYF	TGCAGTGCTAGTCACCGGGAGGGAGAGCAGTACTTC
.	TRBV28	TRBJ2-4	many	CASSLGGGNLNIQYF	TGTGCCAGCAGTTTGGGCGGGGGCAATCTAAACATTCAGTACTTC
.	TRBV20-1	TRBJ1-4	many	CSAIGEQILEKLFF	TGCAGTGCGATAGGCGAACAGATCCTTGAAAAACTGTTTTTT
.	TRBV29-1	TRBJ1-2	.	CSAVFNFYGYTF	TGCAGCGCCGTCTTCAATTTCTATGGCTACACCTTC
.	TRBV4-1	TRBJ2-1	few	CASSQVGSSGEQFF	TGCGCCAGCAGCCAAGTTGGTAGTAGTGGTGAGCAGTTCTTC
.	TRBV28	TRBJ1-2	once	CASNVSPYGYTF	TGTGCCAGCAATGTCTCCCCATATGGCTACACCTTC
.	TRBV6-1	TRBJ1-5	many	CASSGGRARDNQPQHF	TGTGCCAGCAGTGGGGGGAGGGCCCGGGACAATCAGCCCCAGCATTTT
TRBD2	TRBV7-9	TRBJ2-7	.	CASSLFRTSGAPGEQYF	TGTGCCAGCAGCTTATTCCGGACTAGCGGGGCTCCCGGCGAGCAGTACTTC
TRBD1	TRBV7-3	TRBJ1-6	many	CASSAQGGVNSPLHF	TGTGCCAGCAGCGCCCAAGGGGGCGTTAATTCACCCCTCCACTTT
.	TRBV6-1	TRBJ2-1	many	CASSMQVGYNEQFF	TGTGCCAGCAGTATGCAGGTGGGGTACAATGAGCAGTTCTTC
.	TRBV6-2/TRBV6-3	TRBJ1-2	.	CASREPGLRGYGYTF	TGTGCCAGCAGGGAACCGGGACTACGAGGGTACGGCTACACCTTC
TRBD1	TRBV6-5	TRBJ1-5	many	CASSSRQGYQPQHF	TGTGCCAGCAGTTCTCGACAGGGGTATCAGCCCCAGCATTTT
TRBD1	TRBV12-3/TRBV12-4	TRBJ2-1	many	CASSRDQTGVNEQFF	TGTGCCAGCAGCCGAGACCAGACAGGGGTAAATGAGCAGTTCTTC
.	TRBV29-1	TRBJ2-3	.	CSVVGRLADTQYF	TGCAGCGTTGTTGGGCGACTAGCAGATACGCAGTATTTT
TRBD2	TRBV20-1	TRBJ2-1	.	CSATSPGTSGRDNEQFF	TGCAGTGCTACGAGTCCCGGGACTAGCGGGAGGGACAATGAGCAGTTCTTC
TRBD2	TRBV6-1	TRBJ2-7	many	CASNHRGGSPYEQYF	TGTGCCAGCAACCACCGGGGGGGATCCCCCTACGAGCAGTACTTC
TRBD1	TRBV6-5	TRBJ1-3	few	CASSYSRGGGVSFSGNTIYF	TGTGCCAGCAGTTACTCGCGTGGAGGGGGCGTCTCCTTCTCTGGAAACACCATATATTTT
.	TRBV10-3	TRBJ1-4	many	CAISERAAGANEKLFF	TGTGCCATCAGTGAGAGGGCCGCGGGGGCTAATGAAAAACTGTTTTTT
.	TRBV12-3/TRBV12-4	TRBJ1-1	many	CASITGPRNTEAFF	TGTGCCAGCATCACGGGACCCAGGAACACTGAAGCTTTCTTT
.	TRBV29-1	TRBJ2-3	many	CSATPQDTQYF	TGCAGCGCCACCCCACAAGATACGCAGTATTTT
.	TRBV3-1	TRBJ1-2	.	CASSQAGTVLEGYTF	TGTGCCAGCAGCCAAGCGGGGACGGTGCTAGAGGGCTACACCTTC
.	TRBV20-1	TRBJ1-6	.	CSASGGRGSPLHF	TGCAGTGCTAGTGGGGGGCGTGGTTCACCCCTCCACTTT
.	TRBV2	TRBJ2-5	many	CASRSIQGGSETQYF	TGTGCCAGCAGGTCTATACAGGGCGGGAGCGAGACCCAGTACTTC
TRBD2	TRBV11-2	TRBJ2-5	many	CASSSEAAGNSETQYF	TGTGCCAGCAGCTCCGAGGCAGCGGGGAACTCAGAGACCCAGTACTTC
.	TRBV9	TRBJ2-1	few	CASSVVARGGNEQFF	TGTGCCAGCAGCGTAGTAGCCAGGGGAGGGAATGAGCAGTTCTTC
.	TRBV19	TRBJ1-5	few	CASSPRDIRISNQPQHF	TGTGCCAGTAGTCCAAGGGACATTAGGATTAGCAATCAGCCCCAGCATTTT
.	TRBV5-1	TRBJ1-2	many	CASSGSGGRTYGYTF	TGCGCCAGCAGCGGCTCTGGAGGGCGAACCTATGGCTACACCTTC